These T cell receptor beta chains were read from a single sample in a study of T cell responses to AZD1222 COVID-19 vaccine. Sequenced by immunoSEQ multiplex PCR; TCRdb stores in-frame clones only, minus some. The table records 130,000 to 150,000 clones, about 93% of them present only once. This specimen was peripheral blood, taken on day 0 of AZD1222 vaccination. The receptors were sampled from an adult in good health. CDR3s include the opening cysteine and the closing phenylalanine or tryptophan. D genes are given only for firm matches. Size is omitted from some rows. Given values are once, few, many or a class for expanded clones.

cdr3_nt	cdr3_aa	v_call	j_call	clone_size	d_call
TGTGCCAGCAGCTTGACAGGGAGCAATTCACCCCTCCACTTT	CASSLTGSNSPLHF	TRBV7-9	TRBJ1-6	NA	TRBD1
TGCAGCGCAATATTGGGAAACACCATATATTTT	CSAILGNTIYF	TRBV29-1	TRBJ1-3	NA	NA
TGTGCCAGCAGCTTGTTAGCGGGGGTAACCTACAATGAGCAGTTCTTC	CASSLLAGVTYNEQFF	TRBV7-2	TRBJ2-1	NA	TRBD2
TGTGCCAGCAGCCGACGACTAGCGGGAGTGTATGAGCAGTTCTTC	CASSRRLAGVYEQFF	TRBV5-4	TRBJ2-1	few	TRBD2
TGTGCCAGCAGTGAAGTAGTGACAACGAACTATGGCTACACCTTC	CASSEVVTTNYGYTF	TRBV6-1	TRBJ1-2	NA	NA
TGTGCCAGCAGCCAGGCCCCCACTGAAGCTTTCTTT	CASSQAPTEAFF	TRBV3-1/TRBV3-2	TRBJ1-1	NA	NA
TGTGCCAGTAGTATAAGTGGCGGAGTGAACACTGAAGCTTTCTTT	CASSISGGVNTEAFF	TRBV19	TRBJ1-1	NA	NA
TGTGCCAGCAGTGATGGGGGATTCTATAGCAATCAGCCCCAGCATTTT	CASSDGGFYSNQPQHF	TRBV6-4	TRBJ1-5	NA	NA
TGTGCCACCAGCAAACAAAGCACCGGGGAGCTGTTTTTT	CATSKQSTGELFF	TRBV15	TRBJ2-2	NA	NA
TGTGCCAGCAGTTTCGGGCGAGGCCCTGAAGCTTTCTTT	CASSFGRGPEAFF	TRBV12-3/TRBV12-4	TRBJ1-1	NA	NA
TGTGCCAGCAGCTTGGAGAGGGCTCGCTACACCTTC	CASSLERARYTF	TRBV5-4	TRBJ1-2	NA	NA
TGCGCCAGCAGCTTGGGGACAGAAGCTTTCTTT	CASSLGTEAFF	TRBV5-1	TRBJ1-1	NA	NA
TGTGCCAGCAGTTACTCGAGACTAGCGGAAGGGTACGAGCAGTACTTC	CASSYSRLAEGYEQYF	TRBV6-2/TRBV6-3	TRBJ2-7	NA	TRBD2
TGTGCCAGCAGTAGACAGGGGCACCTGAGGGCTGAAGCTTTCTTT	CASSRQGHLRAEAFF	TRBV3-1/TRBV3-2	TRBJ1-1	NA	TRBD1
TGTGCCAGCAGTTACTCGAGGGCGGGATTCACAGATACGCAGTATTTT	CASSYSRAGFTDTQYF	TRBV6-5	TRBJ2-3	NA	NA
TGTGCCAGCAGTCGGCAGCAACAGGGAGATACGCAGTATTTT	CASSRQQQGDTQYF	TRBV6-5	TRBJ2-3	NA	NA
TGTGCCAGCTCACCCGAGGGAATGTATTCACCCCTCCACTTT	CASSPEGMYSPLHF	TRBV18	TRBJ1-6	NA	NA
TGTGCCAGCAGCTCACAGGGTTACGAGCAGTACTTC	CASSSQGYEQYF	TRBV7-9	TRBJ2-7	NA	NA
TGTGCCAGCCCTGAACACGCCGGGGAGCTGTTTTTT	CASPEHAGELFF	TRBV7-9	TRBJ2-2	NA	NA
TGTGCCAGCAGCTCGGGTTATGGCTACACCTTC	CASSSGYGYTF	TRBV9	TRBJ1-2	NA	NA
TGCAGCGCTAACAAGGGGAACACAGATACGCAGTATTTT	CSANKGNTDTQYF	TRBV29-1	TRBJ2-3	NA	NA
TGTGCCAGCAGCCCCAAGACTAGTTTCACAGATACGCAGTATTTT	CASSPKTSFTDTQYF	TRBV4-2	TRBJ2-3	NA	NA
TGCAGCGTGGAACAAGTTGGAGGGGTTTCTGAAGCTTTCTTT	CSVEQVGGVSEAFF	TRBV29-1	TRBJ1-1	NA	NA
TGTGCCAGCAGTTCCGGGTCCCGACGGGGCTACACCTTC	CASSSGSRRGYTF	TRBV27	TRBJ1-2	NA	NA
TGCGCCAGCAGCAAGTCCTCCTACGAGCAGTACTTC	CASSKSSYEQYF	TRBV4-1	TRBJ2-7	once	NA
TGTGCCAGCAGTGAAAGGCAGGGGGCAAGTGAGCAGTTCTTC	CASSERQGASEQFF	TRBV6-4	TRBJ2-1	NA	TRBD1
TGCGCCAGCAGCTTGGCCGGGACGAACACTGAAGCTTTCTTT	CASSLAGTNTEAFF	TRBV5-1	TRBJ1-1	NA	NA
TGCGCCAGCAGCTTGGGACAGGTTCGGACAGATACGCAGTATTTT	CASSLGQVRTDTQYF	TRBV5-1	TRBJ2-3	NA	NA
TGCGCCAGCAGCTTGGAACTAGCCAAAAACATTCAGTACTTC	CASSLELAKNIQYF	TRBV5-1	TRBJ2-4	NA	NA
TGCGCCAGCAGCCTACAATTGTTCTCTGGAAACACCATATATTTT	CASSLQLFSGNTIYF	TRBV4-1	TRBJ1-3	NA	NA
TGTGCCAGCAGTGAGGCACCAACAGCTTATGGCTACACCTTC	CASSEAPTAYGYTF	TRBV6-1	TRBJ1-2	NA	NA
TGTGCCAGCAGTTTCAGTGCTGGCTACACCTTC	CASSFSAGYTF	TRBV28	TRBJ1-2	NA	NA
TGTGCCAGCACCCCGGACAGGTTCCCCCAGCCCCAGCATTTT	CASTPDRFPQPQHF	TRBV7-2	TRBJ1-5	NA	TRBD1
TGTGCCAGCAGCCTCGCGGGACGAATGAACACTGAAGCTTTCTTT	CASSLAGRMNTEAFF	TRBV3-1/TRBV3-2	TRBJ1-1	NA	NA
TGTGCCAGCGGCGCCGGGACAGGGACCCCACGGGAGACCCAGTACTTC	CASGAGTGTPRETQYF	TRBV5-4	TRBJ2-5	NA	TRBD1
TGTGCCTGGAGGAGGGGGTTACCAGGGCCAGAGACCCAGTACTTC	CAWRRGLPGPETQYF	TRBV30	TRBJ2-5	NA	NA
TGTGCCAGCAGTGGGTTGGGCCTCTATGGCTACACCTTC	CASSGLGLYGYTF	TRBV6-6	TRBJ1-2	NA	NA
TGTGCCAGCAGCTTAGGTTTGGGGGGGACAACCTACGAGCAGTACTTC	CASSLGLGGTTYEQYF	TRBV7-8	TRBJ2-7	NA	NA
TGTGCCAGCAGTGGGCGGGACAGACCATACACTGAAGCTTTCTTT	CASSGRDRPYTEAFF	TRBV28	TRBJ1-1	NA	TRBD1
TGTGCCACCAGTGATTTACGGGTAGCGGGAGGGCAGGAGCAGTTCTTC	CATSDLRVAGGQEQFF	TRBV24-1	TRBJ2-1	NA	TRBD2
TGTGCCAGCAGCACGCGACAGGGCGGGACTGAAGCTTTCTTT	CASSTRQGGTEAFF	TRBV7-9	TRBJ1-1	once	TRBD1
TGTGCCAGCAGCTTAGAACGGACGGGGGGGTCTCAGTTCTTC	CASSLERTGGSQFF	TRBV7-2	TRBJ2-1	NA	TRBD2
TGTGCCAGCAGCCTCGGGACTAGCGGGGGCTGGGATACGCAGTATTTT	CASSLGTSGGWDTQYF	TRBV7-3	TRBJ2-3	NA	TRBD2
TGCGCCAGCAGCTTGGAGCTAGCGGGGTCCAGGACCCAGTACTTC	CASSLELAGSRTQYF	TRBV5-1	TRBJ2-5	NA	TRBD2
TGCGCCAGCAGCTTGGGGGAAGACGAGCAGTACTTC	CASSLGEDEQYF	TRBV5-1	TRBJ2-7	NA	NA
TGTGCCAGTAGTGTCCAGGTTTGGAACACTGAAGCTTTCTTT	CASSVQVWNTEAFF	TRBV19	TRBJ1-1	NA	NA